These 13 T cell receptor beta chains came from one sample sequenced in a study of blood T cells in healthy people across ages. Together with a sample-barcoded 5' primer, a J-beta primer mix was included in a second PCR lasting roughly 6 to 12 cycles. Each CDR3 protein gets one entry after TCRdb re-called the 5' RACE reads with MiXCR. The sample lists approximately 800,000 distinct CDR3 sequences, 20% to 25% seen once, with more than 3% in the top ten. Another study also made use of these data, one on T cells of mothers and their children.

The sequenced sample consisted of blood. The receptors come from a boy under 18 in good health.

The sample holds one count of this clonotype. The chain uses TRBV7-2 and TRBJ2-3; no reliable D call. This CDR3 comprises 14 residues. V was pared by 1 base and J by 6 bases, with 11 bases between. Germline CDR1 and CDR2: SGHTA and FQGNSA. This CDR3 is CASSLEEVRDTQYF. CDR3 nucleotides: TGTGCCAGCAGCTTAGAGGAAGTGAGGGATACGCAGTATTTT.

This chain uses TRBV5-1 with TRBJ1-2; D unclear. V was cut by 0 bases and J by 8 bases, with 11 bases left in between. CDR3 size: 13 residues. Looked up from germline, CDR1 is SGHRS and CDR2 is YFSETQ. CDR3 DNA: TGCGCCAGCAGCTTGGGGATCGTAGAGGGCTACACCTTC. Amino acid sequence: CASSLGIVEGYTF.

This clonotype was observed a handful of times. CDR3 nucleotides: TGTGCCAGCAGCCTCGCGGGGGGACCCAGGGAGACCCAGTACTTC. Amino acid sequence: CASSLAGGPRETQYF. J is TRBJ2-5 and V is TRBV7-9; the match to TRBD2 covers 8 bases. CDR1 and CDR2 from the germline V gene are SEHNR and FQNEAQ (reference sequence). The CDR3 has 15 residues. V trimming: 5 bases; J trimming: 5 bases; junction bases outside the gene matches: 10.

The genes are TRBV9 and TRBJ1-5, with TRBD1 identical over 7 bases. This CDR3 is 17 amino acids long. J lost 0 bases, V lost 1 base, and 7 bases had no gene match. Germline assignment: CDR1 SGDLS and CDR2 YYNGEE. CDR3 protein: CASSVPARGVSNQPQHF. The CDR3 nucleotides are TGTGCCAGCAGCGTACCCGCCAGGGGGGTTAGCAATCAGCCCCAGCATTTT. The whole variable domain, remainder taken from reference TRBV9 and TRBJ1-5, is DSGVTQTPKHLITATGQRVTLRCSPRSGDLSVYWYQQSLDQGLQFLIQYYNGEERAKGNILERFSAQQFPDLHSELNLSSLELGDSALYFCASSVPARGVSNQPQHFGDGTRLSIL.

The CDR3 DNA reads TGTGCCAGCAGTGAGTGGAGGGGGCCTCCGGCCTCCTACGAGCAGTACTTC. It codes for CASSEWRGPPASYEQYF. J is TRBJ2-7 and V is TRBV6-4, with D perhaps TRBD1 (7 bases). Germline lookup yields CDR1 MRHNA and CDR2 SNTAGT. With 3 bases removed from V and 0 bases from J, the gap between germline ends came to 18 bases. The CDR3 spans 17 residues.

The chain joins TRBV27 to TRBJ1-1; D perhaps matches TRBD1 (5 bases). The germline V gene has CDR1 MNHEY and CDR2 SMNVEV (reference sequence). V lost 8 bases, J lost 3 bases, and 13 bases lay in between. This CDR3 contains 13 residues. CDR3 protein: CASGDKGYTEAFF. For the CDR3, the DNA is TGTGCCAGCGGGGATAAGGGGTACACTGAAGCTTTCTTT.

The chain is built from TRBV5-1 and TRBJ1-2; 7 bases are shared with TRBD1. Losses at the gene ends were 3 bases for V and 8 bases for J; bases not matched to a gene: 7. The CDR3 covers 13 residues. The germline V gene has CDR1 SGHRS and CDR2 YFSETQ. CDR3 loop: CASSSARGDGYTF. Here the CDR3 DNA reads TGCGCCAGCAGCTCCGCCAGGGGGGACGGCTACACCTTC.

This clonotype has a handful of counts. The chain carries TRBV5-1 and TRBJ1-1; 10 bases match TRBD1. V shed 5 bases, J shed 6 bases, and the junction held 13 bases outside the gene matches. There are 16 residues in the CDR3. Germline V gene data show CDR1 as SGHRS and CDR2 as YFSETQ. For the CDR3, the DNA is TGCGCCAGCAGAACCCCGGGACAGGGGCGTGAGGCTGAAGCTTTCTTT. It translates to CASRTPGQGREAEAFF.

The CDR3 protein is CASHNQEADTQYF. As DNA, the CDR3 is TGTGCCAGCCATAATCAAGAGGCAGATACGCAGTATTTT. The chain employs TRBV7-8 and TRBJ2-3; D ambiguous. V was trimmed by 8 bases and J by 4 bases, leaving 13 bases between them. Looked up from germline, CDR1 is SGHVS and CDR2 is FQNEAQ. CDR3 length: 13 residues. The complete variable domain, with remaining parts taken from reference TRBV7-8 and TRBJ2-3, reads GAGVSQSPRYKVAKRGQDVALRCDPISGHVSLFWYQQALGQGPEFLTYFQNEAQLDKSGLPSDRFFAERPEGSVSTLKIQRTQQEDSAVYLCASHNQEADTQYFGPGTRLTVL.

The chain is built from TRBV11-2 and TRBJ2-5; 12 bases align to TRBD2. Germline V lookup: CDR1 SGHAT, CDR2 FQNNGV. The V and J ends lost 4 bases and 4 bases, in that order; junction bases with no gene match: 13. The CDR3 runs 18 residues. For the CDR3, the DNA is TGTGCCAGCAGCTCACGGACTAGCGGGATTGGATATCGAGAGACCCAGTACTTC. Translation: CASSSRTSGIGYRETQYF.

This clonotype was counted between two and nine times. V gene TRBV28 combines with J gene TRBJ1-2; 10 positions agree with TRBD1. The CDR3 length is 15 residues. CDR1 MDHEN and CDR2 SYDVKM come from the germline V gene. The junction had 9 bases not matched to a gene; V was cut back by 4 bases and J by 7 bases. This CDR3 is CASSSLSTGGSGYTF. CDR3 coding DNA: TGTGCCAGCAGTTCCCTCTCGACAGGGGGCAGTGGCTACACCTTC.

V is TRBV29-1 and J is TRBJ2-1; D is perhaps TRBD1 (5 bases). The V end was cut by 0 bases, the J end by 4 bases, with 16 bases between. Germline CDR1 reads SQVTM; CDR2 reads ANQGSEA. CDR3 length equals 16 residues. CDR3 DNA sequence: TGCAGCGTTGAAGATCACGGCAGGGAAGTTTACAATGAGCAGTTCTTC. It is translated as CSVEDHGREVYNEQFF.

This clonotype was counted between two and nine times. This rearrangement joins TRBV7-2 to TRBJ2-7; tentatively, D is TRBD1 (6 bases). This CDR3 spans 13 amino acids. The V gene's germline CDR1 is SGHTA and CDR2 FQGNSA. V gave up 5 bases and J gave up 2 bases, with 10 bases separating them. In DNA, the CDR3 is TGTGCCAGCAGCGCCTACAGGGCCTACGAGCAGTACTTC. Translating gives CASSAYRAYEQYF.